The present TCR beta chain was sequenced within a study of cytomegalovirus exposure and HLA in healthy donors. V lost 11 bases to trimming and J lost 10 bases; unmatched junction nucleotides: 11. The CDR3 contains 13 residues. Germline lookup yields CDR1 LNHDA and CDR2 SQIVND (reference sequence). PCR involved 60 Vbeta and 13 Jbeta primers. Libraries were prepared by immunoSEQ multiplex PCR; TCRdb keeps only in-frame clonotypes and omits some of them. This sample has some 87,000 clones, with under 85% found just once. The receptor comes from a woman aged 40 to 50 in good health and CMV-seropositive. The sample comprised PBMCs. The rearrangement uses TRBV19 and TRBJ2-1; 10 bases are a match to TRBD1. The CDR3 reads CAVRDRGVGEQFF. The CDR3 DNA follows: TGTGCCGTCCGGGACAGGGGCGTTGGCGAGCAGTTCTTC.